The 27 T cell receptor beta chains below were found in one sample sequenced in a study of siplizumab effects on memory and regulatory T cells. TCRdb keeps only in-frame clones here, not all; method: immunoSEQ multiplex PCR. The table records tens of thousands of clones, less than 90% of them present only once. The specimen was naive CD8+ T cells sorted from blood. The source of these receptors is a human donor in good health.

This clone was seen a handful of times. V is TRBV27 and J is TRBJ1-2, with D maybe TRBD1 (6 bases). The CDR3 spans 15 residues. Looked up from germline, CDR1 is MNHEY and CDR2 is SMNVEV (reference sequence). V was shortened by 5 bases and J by 4 bases, with 17 bases between the two germline ends. CDR3 loop: CASSHLPGQSYGYTF. Written as DNA, the CDR3 is TGTGCCAGCAGTCATCTTCCTGGACAGTCCTATGGCTACACCTTC.

The genes are TRBV4-1 and TRBJ2-7; no clear D gene. This CDR3 comprises 14 residues. V lost 0 bases, J lost 1 base, and 7 bases lay in between. Germline V gene lookup returns CDR1 MGHRA and CDR2 YSYEKL. The CDR3 bases are TGCGCCAGCAGCCAAGAGGGGAATTCCTACGAGCAGTACTTC. Translated: CASSQEGNSYEQYF.

This sequence joins TRBV6-1 and TRBJ2-1; the match to TRBD2 covers 11 bases. The V and J ends lost 4 bases and 0 bases, in that order; junction bases with no gene match: 2. The CDR3 has 16 amino acids. The germline V gene has CDR1 MNHNS and CDR2 SASEGT. CDR3 loop: CASSVGTSGSYNEQFF. As DNA, the CDR3 is TGTGCCAGCAGTGTGGGGACTAGCGGCTCCTACAATGAGCAGTTCTTC.

This chain joins TRBV19 and TRBJ2-1, with 7 positions matching TRBD2. The CDR3 is made up of 15 amino acids. Trimming removed 3 bases from V and 4 bases from J; junction bases left unmatched: 6. CDR1 is LNHDA, CDR2 SQIVND, per germline (reference sequence). The CDR3 is CASSILAESYNEQFF. CDR3 coding DNA: TGTGCCAGTAGTATCCTAGCGGAAAGTTACAATGAGCAGTTCTTC.

V and J are TRBV14 and TRBJ1-3; tentative D call: TRBD1 (5 bases). V was clipped by 1 base and J by 8 bases, with 9 bases between them. CDR1 is SGHDN, CDR2 FVKESK, per germline. This CDR3 region has 13 residues. CDR3 amino acids: CASSQAGLDTIYF. The CDR3 DNA follows: TGTGCCAGCAGCCAAGCGGGGCTCGACACCATATATTTT.

The rearrangement uses TRBV2 and TRBJ2-1; TRBD2 agrees at 14 bases. Germline loops: CDR1 SNHLY, CDR2 FYNNEI. Losses at the gene ends were 11 bases for V and 9 bases for J; bases not matched to a gene: 9. This CDR3 is 14 amino acids long. The CDR3 nucleotides are TGTGCCGGTAGACTAGCGGGAGGGCCAAGTGAGCAGTTCTTC. The encoded protein is CAGRLAGGPSEQFF. The complete variable domain, with remaining parts taken from reference TRBV2 and TRBJ2-1, reads EPEVTQTPSHQVTQMGQEVILRCVPISNHLYFYWYRQILGQKVEFLVSFYNNEISEKSEIFDDQFSVERPDGSNFTLKIRSTKLEDSAMYFCAGRLAGGPSEQFFGPGTRLTVL.

This clone appeared a few times. This chain uses TRBV5-1 with TRBJ2-7, with D unclear. Germline assignment: CDR1 SGHRS and CDR2 YFSETQ. V was trimmed by 0 bases and J by 6 bases, leaving 13 bases between them. The length of the CDR3 is 14 residues. The CDR3 region is CASSLVGPPGEQYF. In DNA, the CDR3 is TGCGCCAGCAGCTTGGTTGGGCCGCCTGGCGAGCAGTACTTC.

The chain couples TRBV9 to TRBJ2-5; D remains unclear. The ends were cut back, 0 bases at V and 2 bases at J, with 8 bases in the middle. The CDR3 has 14 residues. Germline lookup yields CDR1 SGDLS and CDR2 YYNGEE. The DNA for the CDR3 is TGTGCCAGCAGCGTAGGTAATAAGCAAGAGACCCAGTACTTC. Its protein is CASSVGNKQETQYF.

This rearrangement joins TRBV7-9 to TRBJ1-2; D perhaps matches TRBD1 (5 bases). Trimming removed 5 bases at V and 0 bases at J, with 13 bases between. The CDR3 extends over 15 amino acids. Looked up from germline, CDR1 is SEHNR and CDR2 is FQNEAQ (reference sequence). The CDR3 spells CASSPQGTANYGYTF. CDR3 DNA: TGTGCCAGCAGCCCGCAGGGAACGGCTAACTATGGCTACACCTTC. The variable domain in full, with the rest retrieved from reference TRBV7-9 and TRBJ1-2, is DTGVSQNPRHKITKRGQNVTFRCDPISEHNRLYWYRQTLGQGPEFLTYFQNEAQLEKSRLLSDRFSAERPKGSFSTLEIQRTEQGDSAMYLCASSPQGTANYGYTFGSGTRLTVV.

The DNA for the CDR3 is TGTGCCAGCAGCGCCGGCCCCTCTGGGGCCAACGTCCTGACTTTC. It codes for CASSAGPSGANVLTF. The V gene is TRBV13, the J gene TRBJ2-6; D unresolved. Trimming removed 5 bases from V and 0 bases from J, with 8 bases in between. This CDR3 has 15 residues. Germline CDR1 reads PRHDT; CDR2 reads FYEKMQ (reference sequence).

The V gene is TRBV7-3, the J gene TRBJ2-1; 13 nucleotides line up with TRBD2. The CDR3 contains 16 residues. Germline loops: CDR1 SGHTA, CDR2 FQGTGA. Germline trimming cut 0 bases from V and 8 bases from J; bases unmatched to any gene: 4. CDR3 in amino acids: CASSLTGLAGVDEQFF. CDR3 nucleotide sequence: TGTGCCAGCAGCTTAACCGGACTAGCGGGAGTTGATGAGCAGTTCTTC.

This rearrangement joins TRBV5-4 to TRBJ1-1, with D unclear. Between the trimmed V and J ends, which lost 2 bases and 4 bases, there was a span of 9 bases. Germline V gene data show CDR1 as SGHNT and CDR2 as YYREEE (reference sequence). The CDR3 is made up of 13 amino acids. CDR3 protein: CASSFLVSTEAFF. In nucleotides, the CDR3 is TGTGCCAGCAGCTTTTTGGTGAGCACTGAAGCTTTCTTT. The complete variable domain, with remaining parts taken from reference TRBV5-4 and TRBJ1-1, reads ETGVTQSPTHLIKTRGQQVTLRCSSQSGHNTVSWYQQALGQGPQFIFQYYREEENGRGNFPPRFSGLQFPNYSSELNVNALELDDSALYLCASSFLVSTEAFFGQGTRLTVV.

V and J are TRBV9 and TRBJ2-2; 7 bases are a match to TRBD1. The V gene end was trimmed by 0 bases and the J gene end by 5 bases; junction bases not matched to a gene: 13. Germline CDR1 SGDLS, CDR2 YYNGEE. The length of the CDR3 is 18 residues. The CDR3 loop reads CASSVARGGSIGTGELFF. The CDR3 DNA follows: TGTGCCAGCAGCGTAGCGAGAGGGGGCTCAATAGGGACCGGGGAGCTGTTTTTT.

The genes are TRBV5-6 and TRBJ1-4; 7 bases line up with TRBD1. V shed 3 bases and J 8 bases; nucleotides not matched to a gene: 4. The CDR3 contains 13 residues. The V gene's germline CDR1 is SGHDT and CDR2 YYEEEE. This CDR3 is CASSSTGWEKLFF. The CDR3 coding sequence is TGTGCCAGCAGCTCGACAGGGTGGGAAAAACTGTTTTTT.

J is TRBJ1-5 and V is TRBV4-1; D is possibly TRBD1 (5 bases). CDR3 length equals 13 residues. Germline loops: CDR1 MGHRA, CDR2 YSYEKL. The V end was cut by 1 base, the J end by 11 bases, with 12 bases between. CDR3 sequence: CASSQGGDPAQHF. The CDR3 nucleotides read TGCGCCAGCAGCCAAGGGGGGGACCCAGCCCAGCATTTT.

In this sample, this clone turned up a few times. The chain is built from TRBV19 and TRBJ1-2; tentatively, D is TRBD1 (5 bases). Germline V gives CDR1 LNHDA, CDR2 SQIVND (reference sequence). Trimming left V 3 bases short and J 6 bases short, with 14 bases between. CDR3 size: 14 residues. This CDR3 is CASSIRRDGNGYTF. The DNA of the CDR3 is TGTGCCAGTAGTATTCGTCGGGACGGGAATGGCTACACCTTC.

The V and J genes are TRBV5-1 and TRBJ2-7, with TRBD1 identical over 8 bases. V was clipped by 4 bases and J by 3 bases; unmatched bases: 9. The CDR3 consists of 15 residues. CDR1 SGHRS and CDR2 YFSETQ come from the germline V gene. CDR3 sequence: CASSATGGVFYEQYF. In DNA, the CDR3 is TGCGCCAGCAGCGCAACAGGGGGAGTTTTCTACGAGCAGTACTTC.

This sequence joins TRBV9 and TRBJ1-2; TRBD1 aligns across 7 bases. J was trimmed by 3 bases and V by 4 bases; bases with no gene match: 3. The CDR3 has 13 residues. Germline CDR1 is SGDLS and CDR2 is YYNGEE. In DNA, the CDR3 is TGTGCCAGCAGCTTTACAGGGGACTATGGCTACACCTTC. Protein: CASSFTGDYGYTF.

The chain joins TRBV5-4 to TRBJ1-1, with TRBD1 as a possible D gene (5 bases). This CDR3 region has 17 residues. Germline CDR1 SGHNT, CDR2 YYREEE (reference sequence). Trimming stripped 0 bases from V and 4 bases from J, with 19 bases between. As DNA, the CDR3 is TGTGCCAGCAGCTTGGACCGGGGCTGGATAGATCCCACTGAAGCTTTCTTT. As protein: CASSLDRGWIDPTEAFF.

This chain links TRBV16 with TRBJ1-3; D ambiguous. The CDR3 extends over 12 amino acids. The germline V gene has CDR1 KGHSY and CDR2 FQNENV. Trimming took off 4 bases at V and 4 bases at J, with 5 bases between the two ends. The CDR3 loop is CASSLPGNTIYF. As DNA, the CDR3 is TGTGCCAGCAGCCTCCCGGGAAACACCATATATTTT.

In this sample, this clone turned up once. The genes are TRBV7-9 and TRBJ2-1; 7 bases agree with TRBD2. Looked up from germline, CDR1 is SEHNR and CDR2 is FQNEAQ (reference sequence). With V trimmed by 7 bases and J by 5 bases, 14 bases remained unmatched. This CDR3 comprises 16 residues. The CDR3 DNA reads TGTGCCAGCACCACGACAGCACTAGCGAACGACAATGAGCAGTTCTTC. Translating it yields CASTTTALANDNEQFF.

The chain employs TRBV4-1 and TRBJ1-2; 9 bases are shared with TRBD1. From germline, CDR1 is MGHRA and CDR2 YSYEKL. This CDR3 region has 15 residues. Losses at the gene ends were 2 bases for V and 8 bases for J; bases not matched to a gene: 9. This CDR3 is CASSQKGDRARGYTF. CDR3 DNA: TGCGCCAGCAGCCAAAAAGGGGACAGGGCCAGGGGCTACACCTTC.

The chain carries TRBV18 and TRBJ2-2; tentative D call: TRBD2 (6 bases). Germline lookup yields CDR1 KGHSH and CDR2 LQKENI. The CDR3 length is 13 residues. Trimming shortened V by 3 bases and J by 6 bases, and 8 bases separated the two germline ends. The DNA for the CDR3 is TGTGCCAGCTCACCGGCGGGGTCCGGGGAGCTGTTTTTT. It encodes CASSPAGSGELFF.

The chain couples TRBV19 to TRBJ2-2; 9 nucleotides align to TRBD1. The V gene end was trimmed by 3 bases and the J gene end by 7 bases; junction bases not matched to a gene: 6. This CDR3 has 15 residues. Germline V gene data show CDR1 as LNHDA and CDR2 as SQIVND (reference sequence). The CDR3 loop is CASSIMTGGIGELFF. DNA for the CDR3: TGTGCCAGTAGTATCATGACAGGGGGAATCGGGGAGCTGTTTTTT.

This clone has only a few counts. The genes are TRBV5-1 and TRBJ1-2, with D unresolved. V gave up 8 bases and J gave up 11 bases, with 16 bases separating them. The CDR3 extends over 11 amino acids. In germline, CDR1 is SGHRS, CDR2 YFSETQ. Here the CDR3 DNA reads TGCGCCAGTTCTCCGGGATTATTTTACACCTTC. It translates to CASSPGLFYTF.

This clone appeared once. The rearrangement links TRBV7-3 to TRBJ2-3; weak D call: TRBD2 (5 bases). The germline CDR1 and CDR2 sequences are SGHTA and FQGTGA. There are 16 residues in the CDR3. V was pared by 5 bases and J by 0 bases, with 15 bases between. CDR3 sequence (DNA): TGTGCCAGCAGCCCCATAGGAGGCGGGAGCACAGATACGCAGTATTTT. The encoded protein is CASSPIGGGSTDTQYF.

The chain uses TRBV11-2 and TRBJ1-2; 7 nucleotides match TRBD1. J was trimmed by 4 bases and V by 2 bases; bases with no gene match: 13. CDR1 and CDR2 from the germline V gene are SGHAT and FQNNGV. This CDR3 has 17 amino acids. The CDR3 region is CASSLIPGQSIGYGYTF. For the CDR3, the DNA is TGTGCCAGCAGCTTAATACCGGGACAGAGCATTGGCTATGGCTACACCTTC.